What follows are 25 T cell receptor beta chains derived from one specimen sequenced in a study of blood T cell repertoires in COVID-19. Produced via immunoSEQ multiplex PCR; TCRdb's table is partial and in-frame only. The sample lists approximately 140,000 clones, over 75% occurring once. The sequenced sample was PBMCs or T cells enriched from blood (not recorded which). The receptor source for this set is a man aged 45-60 years in a cohort exposed to, infected with or recovered from COVID-19 (not recorded which).

V usage is TRBV9 and J usage is TRBJ1-3, with D possibly TRBD1 on 5 matching bases. Trimming took off 6 bases at V and 9 bases at J, with 22 bases between the two ends. Germline V gene sequence: CDR1 SGDLS, CDR2 YYNGEE. The CDR3 length is 15 residues. CDR3 bases: TGTGCCAGCACCGGCCTGGGCAGGGTATATCGCACCATATATTTT. Translation: CASTGLGRVYRTIYF.

The chain has TRBV5-6 and TRBJ2-3, with 11 bases aligning to TRBD2. The CDR3 has 18 amino acids. Germline V gene lookup returns CDR1 SGHDT and CDR2 YYEEEE. V shed 3 bases and J 3 bases; nucleotides not matched to a gene: 12. DNA of the CDR3: TGTGCCAGCAGCTGGGGACTAGCGGCCCTCCCTGGGACAGATACGCAGTATTTT. Its protein is CASSWGLAALPGTDTQYF.

The chain employs TRBV9 and TRBJ1-1, with 10 bases aligning to TRBD1. The V gene's germline CDR1 is SGDLS and CDR2 YYNGEE. V was clipped by 1 base and J by 4 bases; unmatched bases: 10. This CDR3 is 17 amino acids long. CDR3 sequence (DNA): TGTGCCAGCAGCGTAACCGGGACAGGGGATTGGGGCACTGAAGCTTTCTTT. This codes for CASSVTGTGDWGTEAFF.

The rearrangement joins TRBV7-7 to TRBJ2-7; 10 positions agree with TRBD2. V was pared by 2 bases and J by 3 bases, with 7 bases of the junction left unmatched. From germline, CDR1 is SSHAT and CDR2 FNYEAQ (reference sequence). There are 16 residues in the CDR3. The DNA of the CDR3 is TGTGCCAGCAGCTTAAGGCTAGCGGGAGATCGCTACGAGCAGTACTTC. This gives the protein CASSLRLAGDRYEQYF.

The chain is built from TRBV18 and TRBJ1-6; 10 bases are shared with TRBD1. CDR1 KGHSH and CDR2 LQKENI come from the germline V gene. The CDR3 runs to 14 residues. V gave up 6 bases and J gave up 9 bases; unmatched junction bases: 5. This CDR3 is CASSPGQGVSPLHF. The CDR3 DNA reads as TGTGCCAGCTCGCCTGGACAGGGGGTTTCACCCCTCCACTTT.

The chain uses TRBV28 and TRBJ1-4, with a tentative D call TRBD1 (6 bases). Between the trimmed V and J ends, which lost 4 bases and 8 bases, there was a span of 23 bases. The CDR3 runs to 17 residues. CDR1 MDHEN and CDR2 SYDVKM come from the germline V gene. The CDR3 DNA is TGTGCCAGCAGTTCGGGGCTATCTACAGGGCCTTGGGAAAAACTGTTTTTT. As protein: CASSSGLSTGPWEKLFF.

J is TRBJ1-1 and V is TRBV10-2, with D hard to call. V dropped 6 bases and J dropped 9 bases, with 14 bases sitting between them. This CDR3 spans 12 amino acids. Germline CDR1 reads WSHSY; CDR2 reads SAAADI. The CDR3 region is CASSFAGEKAFF. The CDR3 DNA is TGCGCCAGCAGCTTTGCTGGGGAGAAAGCTTTCTTT.

The V gene is TRBV7-8, the J gene TRBJ2-6; 7 nucleotides line up with TRBD1. CDR3 length: 20 amino acids. J was trimmed by 0 bases and V by 2 bases; bases with no gene match: 13. Germline V lookup: CDR1 SGHVS, CDR2 FQNEAQ. CDR3 in amino acids: CASSLTPGQSEFSGANVLTF. The CDR3 bases are TGTGCCAGCAGCTTAACCCCGGGACAGTCGGAGTTCTCTGGGGCCAACGTCCTGACTTTC.

This clone was recorded once. This rearrangement joins TRBV3-1 (or the pseudogene TRBV3-2) to TRBJ2-3; the D is unclear. Germline lookup yields CDR1 LGHDT and CDR2 YNNKEL (reference sequence). Trimming took off 8 bases at V and 0 bases at J, with 9 bases between the two ends. The CDR3 length is 13 residues. The CDR3 protein is CASGPLSTDTQYF. The CDR3 DNA is TGTGCCAGCGGGCCCCTTAGCACAGATACGCAGTATTTT.

This chain connects TRBV7-2 to TRBJ1-3; no clear D. This CDR3 comprises 14 residues. Germline-derived CDR1 and CDR2 are SGHTA and FQGNSA. The V end was cut by 1 base, the J end by 2 bases, with 6 bases between. The CDR3 region has the DNA TGTGCCAGCAGCTTAGTGGCAGCTGGAAACACCATATATTTT. Residues: CASSLVAAGNTIYF.

This clone was counted only a few times. The chain is built from TRBV11-2 and TRBJ1-2, with 7 bases that match TRBD1. The V segment lost 4 bases and the J segment 4 bases; nucleotides outside the gene matches: 6. The CDR3 totals 14 residues. The germline V gene has CDR1 SGHAT and CDR2 FQNNGV. The CDR3 DNA follows: TGTGCCAGCAGCTCGGGGACAGCTTCCTATGGCTACACCTTC. Translating gives CASSSGTASYGYTF.

V and J are TRBV7-6 and TRBJ2-7, with TRBD1 matching over 11 bases. V was clipped by 1 base and J by 4 bases; unmatched bases: 3. The CDR3 is 15 residues long. The V gene's germline CDR1 is SGHVS and CDR2 FNYEAQ. The CDR3 reads CASSLGGQGAYEQYF. DNA for the CDR3: TGTGCCAGCAGCTTAGGTGGACAGGGGGCTTACGAGCAGTACTTC.

The V gene is TRBV28, the J gene TRBJ1-5; D is unresolved. Per the germline V gene, CDR1 is MDHEN and CDR2 is SYDVKM. V was trimmed by 6 bases and J by 3 bases, leaving 15 bases between them. The CDR3 covers 15 residues. CDR3 loop: CASSRGAILNQPQHF. The DNA for the CDR3 is TGTGCCAGCAGCCGCGGAGCGATCCTCAATCAGCCCCAGCATTTT.

This clone was recorded only once. The chain links TRBV11-2 to TRBJ2-7, with TRBD2 matching 12 bases. Germline CDR1 and CDR2: SGHAT and FQNNGV. The CDR3 is 15 amino acids. Trimming took 4 bases from V and 4 from J; bases not matched to a gene: 5. Here the CDR3 reads CASSSWTSGTYEQYF. The CDR3 coding sequence is TGTGCCAGCAGCTCGTGGACTAGCGGGACTTACGAGCAGTACTTC.

The V and J genes are TRBV11-2 and TRBJ2-1, with TRBD2 matching over 9 bases. Looked up from germline, CDR1 is SGHAT and CDR2 is FQNNGV. V dropped 4 bases and J dropped 8; count of bases not matched to a gene: 6. The CDR3 is 14 residues long. This CDR3 is CASSSQLAGHEQFF. The CDR3 bases are TGTGCCAGCAGCTCCCAACTAGCGGGCCATGAGCAGTTCTTC.

The chain links TRBV5-4 to TRBJ2-1, with 10 bases aligning to TRBD1. This CDR3 region has 15 residues. Trimming cost V 4 bases and J 9 bases; bases outside gene matches: 10. Germline loops: CDR1 SGHNT, CDR2 YYREEE (reference sequence). The CDR3 nucleotides are TGTGCCAGCAGCCTTGGACAGGGGGGAAGAGGTGAGCAGTTCTTC. It codes for CASSLGQGGRGEQFF.

The chain carries TRBV19 and TRBJ1-4; the match to TRBD1 covers 7 bases. Per germline, CDR1 LNHDA and CDR2 SQIVND (reference sequence). The CDR3 sequence is 15 residues long. The trim removed 1 base at V and 6 bases at J, leaving 5 bases unmatched. In DNA form, the CDR3 reads TGTGCCAGTAGTATAGCTCCGGGACAGTATGAAAAACTGTTTTTT. It translates to CASSIAPGQYEKLFF. Full variable domain (remainder filled in from reference TRBV19 and TRBJ1-4): DGGITQSPKYLFRKEGQNVTLSCEQNLNHDAMYWYRQDPGQGLRLIYYSQIVNDFQKGDIAEGYSVSREKKESFPLTVTSAQKNPTAFYLCASSIAPGQYEKLFFGSGTQLSVL.

The chain carries TRBV2 and TRBJ2-1; D gene unclear. V was pared by 8 bases and J by 7 bases, with 18 bases between. Germline V CDR1 and CDR2: SNHLY, FYNNEI. This CDR3 contains 14 residues. The CDR3 region has the DNA TGTGCCAGCTTGTATACTTTGGGCATGAATGAGCAGTTCTTC. This codes for CASLYTLGMNEQFF.

The chain joins TRBV7-8 to TRBJ2-3; 7 bases agree with TRBD2. The junction had 11 bases not matched to a gene; V was cut back by 5 bases and J by 6 bases. The CDR3 has 15 amino acids. From germline, CDR1 is SGHVS and CDR2 FQNEAQ. The CDR3 sequence is CASSPSSEGGDTQYF. The CDR3 DNA is TGTGCCAGCAGCCCCTCAAGCGAGGGAGGGGATACGCAGTATTTT.

The V and J genes are TRBV25-1 and TRBJ1-1; 8 nucleotides match TRBD1. Germline V gene sequence: CDR1 MGHDK, CDR2 SYGVNS. Unmatched junction bases numbered 7, after V lost 6 bases and J lost 4 bases. This CDR3 is 14 amino acids long. CDR3 region: CASSLQGVVTEAFF. DNA of the CDR3: TGTGCCAGCAGCCTACAGGGGGTCGTCACTGAAGCTTTCTTT. The variable domain in full, completed from reference TRBV25-1 and TRBJ1-1, reads EADIYQTPRYLVIGTGKKITLECSQTMGHDKMYWYQQDPGMELHLIHYSYGVNSTEKGDLSSESTVSRIRTEHFPLTLESARPSHTSQYLCASSLQGVVTEAFFGQGTRLTVV.

The CDR3 region has the DNA TGTGCCTATTCTCCGGGACAGGGGGTCGGAGAGCAGTACTTC. This sequence encodes CAYSPGQGVGEQYF. This chain uses TRBV30 with TRBJ2-7; 11 positions match TRBD1. The CDR3 spans 14 residues. V trimming: 7 bases; J trimming: 7 bases; junction bases outside the gene matches: 12. Germline CDR1 GTSNPN, CDR2 SVGIG (reference sequence).

For the CDR3, the DNA is TGTGCCAGCAGTGAGGCCAGGGCCCTATCCGAGAGCCTCCACTTT. Protein sequence: CASSEARALSESLHF. V and J are TRBV6-1 and TRBJ1-6; D may be TRBD1 (5 bases). Per germline, CDR1 MNHNS and CDR2 SASEGT. V lost 3 bases to trimming and J lost 15 bases, with 21 bases between them. The CDR3 loop spans 15 amino acids.

In DNA, the CDR3 is TGTGCCAGCAGCTCGGGACTAGCGGGTCAGTACGAGCAGTACTTC. Translation: CASSSGLAGQYEQYF. The chain uses TRBV7-6 and TRBJ2-7; 12 positions match TRBD2. The CDR3 is 15 amino acids. Germline lookup yields CDR1 SGHVS and CDR2 FNYEAQ. J gave up 4 bases and V 4 bases, and 5 bases lay outside the gene matches.

CDR3 coding DNA: TGTGCCAGCAGCTTGGCCCAATCGGACGGGGAATACCAAGAGACCCAGTACTTC. Translated, it gives CASSLAQSDGEYQETQYF. The chain carries TRBV11-3 and TRBJ2-5, with D possibly TRBD2 on 5 matching bases. Germline CDR1 and CDR2: SGHNT and YENEEA. The V gene lost 3 bases and the J gene lost 0 bases, with 20 bases spanning the gap. The length of the CDR3 is 18 residues.

This chain connects TRBV7-3 to TRBJ1-5; maybe TRBD1 (5 bases). Germline CDR1 reads SGHTA; CDR2 reads FQGTGA. V lost 4 bases to trimming and J lost 3 bases, with 22 bases between them. This CDR3 has 18 amino acids. CDR3 sequence (DNA): TGTGCCAGCAGCTCCTTATCCCCGCTCCGGGACTTCAATCAGCCCCAGCATTTT. Its translation: CASSSLSPLRDFNQPQHF.